This T cell receptor beta chain was captured in a study of shared clonotypes between healthy human individuals. Findings of the study overall: Lower generation probabilities were found for non-shared clonotypes than for those shared by all four donors.

Per the original methods: There were no quality scores in the junction-only immunoSEQ sequences, so filtering differed. Using immunoSEQ multiplex PCR, the repertoire was profiled, and TCRdb retains in-frame clones only, with some absent. The DNA was the basis for D and trimming; V, J and clone size are from that table. The sample lists about 2.3 million clones; about 90% were seen once. The CDR3 is made up of 16 amino acids. Looked up from germline, CDR1 is LNHDA and CDR2 is SQIVND (reference sequence). Trimming removed 10 bases from V and 3 bases from J; junction bases left unmatched: 15. On this clone itself: Antigen specificity is unknown.

Sample: naive CD4+ T cells from PBMCs. The subset here: CD45RA+ positively selected. This TCR derives from a young man in good health. Some clones in this sample may be carry-over from other donors' samples. V and J are TRBV19 and TRBJ2-3; 8 bases are shared with TRBD2. The CDR3 nucleotides read TGTGCCACCCAGGGTAACCGGGAGGGTAATACAGATACGCAGTATTTT. As protein: CATQGNREGNTDTQYF.